The T cell receptor beta chain described here comes from a study of cytotoxic CD8 clonotypes in ibrutinib-treated CLL. Across the whole study: Complete response was seen in 2 patients and partial in approximately 25; some 12 progressed and around 14 stayed remitted after a median about 68 months.

Generated by immunoSEQ multiplex PCR, the TCRdb table keeps only in-frame clones and is missing some. This sample yields 200,000 to 250,000 clones, of which nearly 80% are seen a single time; 11% belongs to the top ten. The sample was PBMCs, taken after 12 months of ibrutinib treatment. The sequence derives from a human donor with chronic lymphocytic leukemia.

The chain's CDR3 is CASSIDQGTSRGTQYF. DNA of the CDR3: TGTGCCAGTAGTATAGACCAGGGGACCAGCAGGGGTACGCAGTATTTT. The rearrangement joins TRBV19 to TRBJ2-3; possibly TRBD1 for D (6 bases). Germline CDR1 LNHDA, CDR2 SQIVND (reference sequence). Trimming removed 0 bases from V and 8 bases from J, with 18 bases in between. The CDR3 totals 16 residues.